The entry that follows covers one T cell receptor beta chain sequence. This entry comes from a study of blood T cell repertoires in COVID-19. Method: immunoSEQ multiplex PCR; TCRdb's copy keeps in-frame clones and lacks some. The sample consists of about 150,000 clones, approximately 84% of them appearing once. V was pared by 2 bases and J by 2 bases, with 16 bases between. The germline V gene has CDR1 LGHNA and CDR2 YNFKEQ. The CDR3 runs to 17 residues. The V and J genes are TRBV4-2 and TRBJ2-1, with a tentative D call TRBD2 (6 bases). The material sequenced was peripheral blood. This clonotype originated in a man between 65 and 85 years old with acute or convalescent COVID-19. CDR3 amino acids: CASSQKGGAGAYNEQFF. Here the CDR3 DNA reads TGTGCCAGCAGCCAAAAGGGCGGGGCAGGCGCCTACAATGAGCAGTTCTTC.